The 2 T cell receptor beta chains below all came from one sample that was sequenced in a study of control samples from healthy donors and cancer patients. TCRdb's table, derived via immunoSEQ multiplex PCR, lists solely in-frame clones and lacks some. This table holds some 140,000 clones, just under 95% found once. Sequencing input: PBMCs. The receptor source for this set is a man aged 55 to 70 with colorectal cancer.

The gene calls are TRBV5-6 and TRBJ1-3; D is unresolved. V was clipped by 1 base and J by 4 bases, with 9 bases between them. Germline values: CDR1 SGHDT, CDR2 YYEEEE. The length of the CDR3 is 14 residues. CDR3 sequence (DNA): TGTGCCAGCAGCTTGAATGGGATCGGAAACACCATATATTTT. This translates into CASSLNGIGNTIYF.

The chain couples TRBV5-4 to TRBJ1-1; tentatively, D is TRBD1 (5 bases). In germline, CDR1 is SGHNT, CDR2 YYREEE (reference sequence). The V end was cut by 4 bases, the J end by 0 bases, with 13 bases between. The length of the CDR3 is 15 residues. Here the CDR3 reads CASSGGTGMNTEAFF. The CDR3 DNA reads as TGTGCCAGCAGCGGAGGGACGGGTATGAACACTGAAGCTTTCTTT.